Shown below are 25 T cell receptor beta chains from a single sample sequenced in a study of cytomegalovirus exposure and HLA in healthy donors. Amplification used 60 Vbeta primers and 13 Jbeta primers. Generated by immunoSEQ multiplex PCR, the TCRdb table keeps only in-frame clones and is missing some. The sample shows about 140,000 clones, around 80% of them seen only once. Specimen: PBMCs. All receptors come from a middle-aged man in good health and CMV-seropositive.

As regards this clone: This sample also contains other DNA sequences that code for the same CDR3. The chain uses TRBV25-1 and TRBJ1-3; tentatively, D is TRBD1 (5 bases). Germline V CDR1 and CDR2: MGHDK, SYGVNS. Trimming took 3 bases from V and 1 from J, leaving 10 bases between them. The CDR3 has 15 residues. This chain's CDR3 is CASSDWGGSGNTIYF. CDR3 nucleotides: TGTGCCAGCAGTGATTGGGGGGGGTCTGGAAACACCATATATTTT.

Concerning this clone: This CDR3 is also generated by other DNA sequences in the sample. The chain recombines TRBV5-1 with TRBJ2-7; 8 bases agree with TRBD2. The trim removed 4 bases at V and 1 base at J, leaving 4 bases unmatched. Germline V gene data show CDR1 as SGHRS and CDR2 as YFSETQ. The CDR3 runs 14 residues. The CDR3 loop is CASSLTSGSYEQYF. The CDR3 DNA is TGCGCCAGCAGCCTCACTAGCGGTTCCTACGAGCAGTACTTC.

The rearrangement uses TRBV4-1 and TRBJ1-1; tentatively, D is TRBD1 (5 bases). Trimming took off 7 bases at V and 1 base at J, with 10 bases between the two ends. CDR1 and CDR2 from the germline V gene are MGHRA and YSYEKL. The CDR3 is made up of 13 amino acids. The CDR3 loop is CASNEQGNTEAFF. The CDR3 DNA reads TGCGCCAGCAATGAGCAGGGGAACACTGAAGCTTTCTTT.

V usage is TRBV6-1 and J usage is TRBJ1-6, with D maybe TRBD1 (5 bases). V lost 5 bases to trimming and J lost 5 bases, with 10 bases between them. The CDR3 contains 14 residues. Germline CDR1 and CDR2: MNHNS and SASEGT. The CDR3 here is CASSMAGNNSPLHF. In DNA form, the CDR3 reads TGTGCCAGCAGTATGGCAGGGAATAATTCACCCCTCCACTTT.

In DNA, the CDR3 is TGTGCCATCAGTGAAGGACTAGCCGGGGCGAGCATTCAGTACTTC. Translation: CAISEGLAGASIQYF. The V gene is TRBV10-3, the J gene TRBJ2-4; TRBD2 aligns across 8 bases. Germline loops: CDR1 ENHRY, CDR2 SYGVKD. V shed 3 bases, J shed 9 bases, and the junction held 10 bases outside the gene matches. The CDR3 is 15 residues long.

This clone was found a few times. V gene TRBV5-6 combines with J gene TRBJ2-5, with D possibly being TRBD1 (6 bases). The J call may not be correct, given that the DNA end is closer to TRBJ2-7. Germline-derived CDR1 and CDR2 are SGHDT and YYEEEE. The CDR3 runs to 14 residues. CDR3 DNA: TGTGCCAGCAGCTTTATGTCGAGGGGGTACGAGCAGTACTTC. Protein product: CASSFMSRGYEQYF.

This clone was detected a few times. One junction end does not reproduce the germline sequence, and a read error may be involved. V usage is TRBV7-9 and J usage is TRBJ2-7; 14 bases are shared with TRBD2. The CDR3 covers 17 residues. Germline V lookup: CDR1 SEHNR, CDR2 FQNEAQ (reference sequence). The CDR3 DNA reads TGTTCCAGCAGCTTGATGTCAGGACTAGCGGGAGGATACGAGCAGTACTTC. Its protein product is CSSSLMSGLAGGYEQYF.

The rearrangement links TRBV9 to TRBJ2-7, with D maybe TRBD1 (6 bases). The CDR3 is 12 amino acids. Trimming pared 4 bases from V and 5 bases from J, leaving 10 bases between. Germline V lookup: CDR1 SGDLS, CDR2 YYNGEE. In nucleotides, the CDR3 is TGTGCCAGCAGCCTGGACAGAGACGAGCAGTACTTC. Translating gives CASSLDRDEQYF.

The rearrangement links TRBV29-1 to TRBJ2-1, with 14 bases aligning to TRBD2. V lost 5 bases and J lost 9; bases outside the gene matches: 9. This CDR3 is 15 amino acids long. Germline-derived CDR1 and CDR2 are SQVTM and ANQGSEA. CDR3 region: CSVRATSGRAGEQFF. For the CDR3, the DNA is TGCAGCGTTCGCGCGACTAGCGGGAGGGCGGGTGAGCAGTTCTTC.

The gene calls are TRBV7-2 and TRBJ2-5; TRBD2 matches at 9 bases. J lost 0 bases, V lost 5 bases, and 7 bases had no gene match. This CDR3 contains 16 residues. The V gene's germline CDR1 is SGHTA and CDR2 FQGNSA. The CDR3 spells CASSLTSGTYQETQYF. The CDR3 coding sequence is TGTGCCAGCAGCCTGACTAGCGGAACGTACCAAGAGACCCAGTACTTC.

This rearrangement joins TRBV19 to TRBJ2-2, with D possibly TRBD2 on 6 matching bases. V shed 7 bases and J shed 3 bases, with 18 bases lying between them. The CDR3 spans 16 residues. Germline lookup yields CDR1 LNHDA and CDR2 SQIVND (reference sequence). The CDR3 DNA follows: TGTGCCAGTACCAGCCAGGGACTGACCTACACCGGGGAGCTGTTTTTT. This encodes CASTSQGLTYTGELFF.

V is TRBV7-6 and J is TRBJ2-3, with D possibly being TRBD2 (5 bases). The germline V gene encodes CDR1 SGHVS and CDR2 FNYEAQ. The CDR3 is made up of 16 amino acids. V was clipped by 4 bases and J by 4 bases, with 18 bases between them. The CDR3, as DNA: TGTGCCAGCAGCTCCGCCCTGGCGGGCTACTCAGATACGCAGTATTTT. Protein: CASSSALAGYSDTQYF.

The gene calls are TRBV19 and TRBJ1-1; 9 bases line up with TRBD1. J gave up 1 base and V 8 bases, and 11 bases lay outside the gene matches. Per germline, CDR1 LNHDA and CDR2 SQIVND (reference sequence). The CDR3 runs 16 residues. The CDR3, as DNA: TGTGCCAGTGATGACAGGGGGAAGAGGGGGAACACTGAAGCTTTCTTT. The encoded protein is CASDDRGKRGNTEAFF. Based on the CDR3 plus reference TRBV19 and TRBJ1-1, the full variable domain is DGGITQSPKYLFRKEGQNVTLSCEQNLNHDAMYWYRQDPGQGLRLIYYSQIVNDFQKGDIAEGYSVSREKKESFPLTVTSAQKNPTAFYLCASDDRGKRGNTEAFFGQGTRLTVV.

The rearrangement links TRBV15 to TRBJ2-3; 7 bases are shared with TRBD1. The CDR3 covers 16 residues. The V gene end was trimmed by 0 bases and the J gene end by 2 bases; junction bases not matched to a gene: 5. The V gene's germline CDR1 is LNHNV and CDR2 YYDKDF (reference sequence). The CDR3 loop reads CATSRDLGQLTDTQYF. DNA for the CDR3: TGTGCCACCAGCAGAGATCTGGGACAGCTCACAGATACGCAGTATTTT.

The chain joins TRBV4-1 to TRBJ2-3, with 9 bases fitting TRBD1. Looked up from germline, CDR1 is MGHRA and CDR2 is YSYEKL. Trimming removed 4 bases from V and 3 bases from J; junction bases left unmatched: 8. This CDR3 contains 16 residues. DNA of the CDR3: TGCGCCAGCAGCCCCCCGGGACAGGGCTTGACAGATACGCAGTATTTT. As protein: CASSPPGQGLTDTQYF.

This chain joins TRBV29-1 and TRBJ1-1, with D perhaps TRBD1 (5 bases). This CDR3 has 13 residues. Germline V gene data show CDR1 as SQVTM and CDR2 as ANQGSEA. Here the CDR3 reads CTPSKGAEAEAFF. The CDR3 nucleotides are TGCACTCCCAGCAAAGGGGCCGAGGCTGAAGCTTTCTTT.

The V and J genes are TRBV19 and TRBJ2-2; D is perhaps TRBD1 (5 bases). Trimming stripped 3 bases from V and 5 bases from J, with 10 bases between. CDR1 is LNHDA, CDR2 SQIVND, per germline (reference sequence). CDR3 length: 14 residues. The CDR3 is CASSIRVGTGELFF. Written as DNA, the CDR3 is TGTGCCAGTAGTATCAGGGTAGGGACCGGGGAGCTGTTTTTT.

J is TRBJ1-1 and V is TRBV5-8; TRBD1 is a possible D gene (5 bases). The germline V gene has CDR1 SGHTS and CDR2 YDEGEE. This CDR3 region has 14 residues. V was trimmed by 3 bases and J by 1 base, leaving 10 bases between them. The CDR3 DNA reads as TGTGCCAGCAGCTGGGGGGGAAGGAACACTGAAGCTTTCTTT. Residues: CASSWGGRNTEAFF. The full variable domain, completed using reference TRBV5-8 and TRBJ1-1, is EAGVTQSPTHLIKTRGQQATLRCSPISGHTSVYWYQQALGLGLQFLLWYDEGEERNRGNFPPRFSGRQFPNYSSELNVNALELEDSALYLCASSWGGRNTEAFFGQGTRLTVV.

The V gene is TRBV11-2, the J gene TRBJ2-2; D perhaps matches TRBD1 (5 bases). Germline loops: CDR1 SGHAT, CDR2 FQNNGV. Deletions cut 5 bases from V and 6 bases from J, with 19 bases between. The CDR3 runs to 16 residues. The CDR3 reads CASSITGSRVAGELFF. Written as DNA, the CDR3 is TGTGCCAGCAGCATCACAGGTTCCCGGGTGGCCGGGGAGCTGTTTTTT. The full variable domain, its missing parts supplied by reference TRBV11-2 and TRBJ2-2, is EAGVAQSPRYKIIEKRQSVAFWCNPISGHATLYWYQQILGQGPKLLIQFQNNGVVDDSQLPKDRFSAERLKGVDSTLKIQPAKLEDSAVYLCASSITGSRVAGELFFGEGSRLTVL.

V and J are TRBV12-5 and TRBJ1-1; a weak D match, TRBD1 (6 bases). Germline CDR1 reads LGHNT; CDR2 reads FRNRAP. The CDR3 is made up of 13 amino acids. With 9 bases removed from V and 3 bases from J, the gap between germline ends came to 14 bases. The CDR3 sequence is CASQGQTDTEAFF. The CDR3, as DNA: TGTGCTAGCCAGGGACAAACGGACACTGAAGCTTTCTTT. The variable domain in full, completed from reference TRBV12-5 and TRBJ1-1, reads DARVTQTPRHKVTEMGQEVTMRCQPILGHNTVFWYRQTMMQGLELLAYFRNRAPLDDSGMPKDRFSAEMPDATLATLKIQPSEPRDSAVYFCASQGQTDTEAFFGQGTRLTVV.

A few counts support this clone. The chain employs TRBV6-1 and TRBJ2-7; D may be TRBD2 (5 bases). The CDR3 runs 16 residues. The V end lost 2 bases, the J end lost 3 bases, and 17 bases lay between the germline ends. CDR1 and CDR2 from the germline V gene are MNHNS and SASEGT. CDR3 in amino acids: CASSERAGLEGYEQYF. In nucleotides, the CDR3 is TGTGCCAGCAGTGAAAGGGCAGGTCTAGAGGGCTACGAGCAGTACTTC.

The rearrangement uses TRBV30 and TRBJ2-5; D unclear. The DNA end favors TRBJ2-7, so the J call may be wrong. CDR3 size: 13 residues. The germline gives CDR1 GTSNPN, CDR2 SVGIG (reference sequence). CDR3 in DNA: TGTGCCTGGAGCTCAACAGAACTCCACGAGCAGTACTTC. Translated: CAWSSTELHEQYF.

Written as DNA, the CDR3 is TGTGCCAGCAGTGTCCGGGGACTTTCCTACGAGCAGTACTTC. It specifies CASSVRGLSYEQYF. The rearrangement uses TRBV28 and TRBJ2-7, with a possible D match to TRBD2 (6 bases). The CDR3 loop spans 14 amino acids. Germline V CDR1 and CDR2: MDHEN, SYDVKM. Between the trimmed V and J ends, which lost 5 bases and 1 base, there was a span of 12 bases.

This clone has just a few counts. V gene TRBV7-3 combines with J gene TRBJ2-3; D perhaps matches TRBD1 (5 bases). The V end lost 2 bases, the J end lost 0 bases, and 12 bases lay between the germline ends. This CDR3 spans 16 amino acids. The germline V gene encodes CDR1 SGHTA and CDR2 FQGTGA. For the CDR3, the DNA is TGTGCCAGCAGCTTATTAGGGGCTTATAGCACAGATACGCAGTATTTT. It specifies CASSLLGAYSTDTQYF.

The rearrangement uses TRBV2 and TRBJ1-5, with 9 bases identical to TRBD1. From germline, CDR1 is SNHLY and CDR2 FYNNEI. V dropped 6 bases and J dropped 4; count of bases not matched to a gene: 7. This CDR3 has 15 amino acids. The CDR3, as DNA: TGTGCCAGCAGCGCTACGACAGGGGGGAATCAGCCCCAGCATTTT. This codes for CASSATTGGNQPQHF. The whole variable domain, remainder taken from reference TRBV2 and TRBJ1-5, is EPEVTQTPSHQVTQMGQEVILRCVPISNHLYFYWYRQILGQKVEFLVSFYNNEISEKSEIFDDQFSVERPDGSNFTLKIRSTKLEDSAMYFCASSATTGGNQPQHFGDGTRLSIL.